One and the same sample provided the 22 T cell receptor beta chains below, sequenced in a study of human T cells and chemical hapten exposure. This sample's time point: patch test 1, 2 weeks after DPC sensitization. The treatment was: therapeutic diphenylcyclopropenone sensitization with weekly scalp DPC. MiXCR, run by TCRdb on the RACE reads, gives a single entry per CDR3 protein. Of tens of thousands of distinct CDR3 sequences listed, around 30% are singletons. Sample: whole blood, taken in connection with sensitization to the hapten diphenylcyclopropenone (DPC). The receptors here all came from a man aged 35-49 years with alopecia areata. Some clones in this sample may be carry-over from other donors' samples.

The chain joins TRBV27 to TRBJ2-3; 7 bases fit TRBD1. J was trimmed by 1 base and V by 5 bases; bases with no gene match: 9. This CDR3 comprises 16 residues. Germline V CDR1 and CDR2: MNHEY, SMNVEV (reference sequence). The CDR3 DNA is TGTGCCAGCAGTCTACGACAGGGTGGGGGCACAGATACGCAGTATTTT. Translation: CASSLRQGGGTDTQYF.

The V gene is TRBV20-1, the J gene TRBJ1-2; D might be TRBD1 (6 bases). The CDR3 length is 14 residues. Trimming pared 3 bases from V and 4 bases from J, leaving 15 bases between. CDR1 is DFQATT and CDR2 is SNEGSKA in the germline V gene (reference sequence). The CDR3 reads CSASKGGFVYGYTF. The CDR3 bases are TGCAGTGCTAGTAAGGGGGGTTTTGTCTATGGCTACACCTTC.

The J gene is TRBJ1-4, the V gene TRBV4-1; no definite D call. This CDR3 has 16 amino acids. CDR1 and CDR2 from the germline V gene are MGHRA and YSYEKL. Deletions cut 3 bases from V and 2 bases from J, with 13 bases between. The CDR3 DNA sequence: TGCGCCAGCAGCCAGCTAGCGGGGATGACTAATGAAAAACTGTTTTTT. This translates into CASSQLAGMTNEKLFF.

The genes are TRBV4-2 and TRBJ2-4, with TRBD2 as a possible D gene (5 bases). From germline, CDR1 is LGHNA and CDR2 YNFKEQ. This CDR3 region has 16 residues. The V and J ends lost 2 bases and 0 bases respectively, with 11 bases between them. The CDR3 DNA reads TGTGCCAGCAGCCAAATTAGCGTGTCAGCCAAAAACATTCAGTACTTC. It yields the protein CASSQISVSAKNIQYF.

This clonotype was seen a handful of times. This chain uses TRBV6-1 with TRBJ2-2; D might be TRBD1 (6 bases). Trimming left V 6 bases short and J 1 base short, with 12 bases between. The length of the CDR3 is 15 residues. Germline-derived CDR1 and CDR2 are MNHNS and SASEGT. CDR3 region: CASRHIQGNTGELFF. CDR3 sequence (DNA): TGTGCCAGCAGACATATACAGGGGAACACCGGGGAGCTGTTTTTT.

V usage is TRBV29-1 and J usage is TRBJ2-5; no definite D call. Germline V gene sequence: CDR1 SQVTM, CDR2 ANQGSEA. The V end lost 4 bases, the J end lost 0 bases, and 12 bases lay between the germline ends. The CDR3 contains 14 residues. The CDR3 DNA follows: TGCAGCGTTGTTGGCCTGACGAACCAAGAGACCCAGTACTTC. This sequence encodes CSVVGLTNQETQYF.

The genes are TRBV7-9 and TRBJ2-7, with 9 bases fitting TRBD2. The CDR3 is made up of 17 amino acids. After removal of 4 bases from V and 3 bases from J, the junction contained 13 bases not matched to a gene. CDR1 is SEHNR and CDR2 is FQNEAQ in the germline V gene (reference sequence). The CDR3 reads CASSSTQAGGPHYEQYF. The CDR3 nucleotides read TGTGCCAGCAGCTCCACACAAGCGGGAGGCCCCCACTACGAGCAGTACTTC.

Only a few counts were recorded for this clonotype. V is TRBV6-5 and J is TRBJ2-4; TRBD1 might be the D (6 bases). Germline-derived CDR1 and CDR2 are MNHEY and SVGAGI. CDR3 length: 15 residues. Trimming cost V 5 bases and J 3 bases, with 14 bases left between them. In nucleotides, the CDR3 is TGTGCCAGCAGTGCCGACACAGGGAACAAAAACATTCAGTACTTC. Its protein product is CASSADTGNKNIQYF.

The chain carries TRBV12-3 or TRBV12-4 and TRBJ1-1, with D tentatively TRBD1 (6 bases). The V end was cut by 6 bases, the J end by 3 bases, with 14 bases between. This CDR3 is 14 amino acids long. CDR3 nucleotide sequence: TGTGCCAGCAGACCCAGGGGAGTGGACACTGAAGCTTTCTTT. This sequence encodes CASRPRGVDTEAFF.

The chain is built from TRBV6-5 and TRBJ1-1, with D unresolved. Trimming removed 6 bases from V and 0 bases from J, with 11 bases in between. Germline lookup yields CDR1 MNHEY and CDR2 SVGAGI. CDR3 size: 14 residues. CDR3 sequence (DNA): TGTGCCAGCAGGCTGGGTATTTTGAACACTGAAGCTTTCTTT. Translating gives CASRLGILNTEAFF.

This clonotype was seen once. This chain links TRBV2 with TRBJ1-1, with a possible D match to TRBD1 (6 bases). The CDR3 is 13 amino acids. CDR1 is SNHLY, CDR2 FYNNEI, per germline. The V gene lost 7 bases and the J gene lost 1 base, with 10 bases spanning the gap. The CDR3 DNA reads as TGTGCCAGCACTCGACAGGAGAACACTGAAGCTTTCTTT. Translation: CASTRQENTEAFF. The full variable domain, its missing parts supplied by reference TRBV2 and TRBJ1-1, is EPEVTQTPSHQVTQMGQEVILRCVPISNHLYFYWYRQILGQKVEFLVSFYNNEISEKSEIFDDQFSVERPDGSNFTLKIRSTKLEDSAMYFCASTRQENTEAFFGQGTRLTVV.

V is TRBV21-1 and J is TRBJ2-7; TRBD2 was called by the table and not checked on the DNA. TRBV21-1 is a recognized pseudogene. The CDR3 spans 20 residues. This chain's CDR3 is CASSKGDGTSGRADPYEQYF. DNA for the CDR3: TGTGCCAGCAGCAAAGGGGACGGGACTAGCGGGAGGGCGGACCCCTACGAGCAGTACTTC.

This clonotype has more than one count but fewer than ten. V gene TRBV7-9 combines with J gene TRBJ2-5; D possibly corresponds to TRBD1 (7 bases). The CDR3 sequence is 15 residues long. Germline V lookup: CDR1 SEHNR, CDR2 FQNEAQ (reference sequence). V dropped 3 bases and J dropped 3 bases, with 14 bases sitting between them. The DNA of the CDR3 is TGTGCCAGCAGCTTCGGAGGGGGCGAGGAAGAGACCCAGTACTTC. The encoded protein is CASSFGGGEEETQYF.

The chain uses TRBV10-3 and TRBJ2-3, with D perhaps being TRBD1 or TRBD2 (7 bases each). The CDR3 is 17 amino acids. Germline CDR1 is ENHRY and CDR2 is SYGVKD. Trimming cost V 2 bases and J 3 bases, with 18 bases left between them. Written as DNA, the CDR3 is TGTGCCATCAGTGAGCTTCCCCAGGGGGGGCGGACAGATACGCAGTATTTT. Protein: CAISELPQGGRTDTQYF.

The chain combines TRBV7-2 with TRBJ1-2; 7 bases fit TRBD1. The CDR3 length is 13 residues. Germline V gene data show CDR1 as SGHTA and CDR2 as FQGNSA. The V gene end was trimmed by 4 bases and the J gene end by 4 bases; junction bases not matched to a gene: 3. CDR3 nucleotide sequence: TGTGCCAGCAGCTATGGGACAGTCTATGGCTACACCTTC. Translation: CASSYGTVYGYTF.

This clonotype appeared a single time. This sequence joins TRBV2 and TRBJ2-6; D is unclear. Germline assignment: CDR1 SNHLY and CDR2 FYNNEI. The CDR3 runs 14 residues. Trimming removed 8 bases at V and 0 bases at J, with 8 bases between. CDR3 loop: CASDPSSGANVLTF. CDR3 nucleotides: TGTGCCAGCGACCCCAGCTCTGGGGCCAACGTCCTGACTTTC.

The chain recombines TRBV24-1 with TRBJ2-3; D perhaps matches TRBD2 (5 bases). Between the trimmed V and J ends, which lost 6 bases and 2 bases, there was a span of 14 bases. The CDR3 is 15 residues long. Germline V lookup: CDR1 KGHDR, CDR2 SFDVKD. CDR3 coding DNA: TGTGCCACCAGTAAAACTGGACTCAACACAGATACGCAGTATTTT. Translation gives CATSKTGLNTDTQYF.

This clonotype was seen more than once but under ten times. The rearrangement uses TRBV2 and TRBJ1-6; the D gene is possibly TRBD1 (5 bases). The CDR3 totals 14 residues. Germline V gene data show CDR1 as SNHLY and CDR2 as FYNNEI. The V end lost 4 bases, the J end lost 4 bases, and 8 bases lay between the germline ends. The CDR3 region is CASSGRQYNSPLHF. In nucleotides, the CDR3 is TGTGCCAGCAGTGGGCGACAGTATAATTCACCCCTCCACTTT.

This rearrangement joins TRBV3-1 to TRBJ2-6; D is perhaps TRBD2 (5 bases). CDR1 and CDR2 (germline): LGHDT, YNNKEL (reference sequence). V dropped 4 bases and J dropped 0 bases, with 16 bases sitting between them. The CDR3 totals 18 residues. CDR3 amino acids: CASSRTLKDFSGANVLTF. The CDR3, as DNA: TGTGCCAGCAGCCGAACACTAAAGGACTTCTCTGGGGCCAACGTCCTGACTTTC.

This clonotype was counted between two and nine times. The J gene is TRBJ2-7, the V gene TRBV9; D not certain. Trimming left V 0 bases short and J 2 bases short, with 12 bases between. This CDR3 is 15 amino acids long. Germline lookup yields CDR1 SGDLS and CDR2 YYNGEE. CDR3 bases: TGTGCCAGCAGCGTAGGACCGGACGTAACCTACGAGCAGTACTTC. Protein: CASSVGPDVTYEQYF. The complete variable domain, with remaining parts taken from reference TRBV9 and TRBJ2-7, reads DSGVTQTPKHLITATGQRVTLRCSPRSGDLSVYWYQQSLDQGLQFLIQYYNGEERAKGNILERFSAQQFPDLHSELNLSSLELGDSALYFCASSVGPDVTYEQYFGPGTRLTVT.

In this sample, this clonotype turned up a few times. J is TRBJ2-2 and V is TRBV28; D might be TRBD2 (6 bases). Germline CDR1 MDHEN, CDR2 SYDVKM. V lost 8 bases, J lost 0 bases, and 10 bases lay in between. CDR3 length: 14 residues. The CDR3 DNA follows: TGTGCCAGCCTAGGAGGGGCGAACACCGGGGAGCTGTTTTTT. It yields the protein CASLGGANTGELFF. Looking up the rest from reference TRBV28 and TRBJ2-2 gives the full variable domain: DVKVTQSSRYLVKRTGEKVFLECVQDMDHENMFWYRQDPGLGLRLIYFSYDVKMKEKGDIPEGYSVSREKKERFSLILESASTNQTSMYLCASLGGANTGELFFGEGSRLTVL.

This clonotype was observed a few times. V usage is TRBV12-3 or TRBV12-4 and J usage is TRBJ1-1; D call uncertain. The CDR3 has 12 amino acids. V dropped 2 bases and J dropped 8 bases, with 9 bases sitting between them. CDR3 nucleotides: TGTGCCAGCAGTTTAAGGCCGACCGAAGCTTTCTTT. Encoded protein: CASSLRPTEAFF.